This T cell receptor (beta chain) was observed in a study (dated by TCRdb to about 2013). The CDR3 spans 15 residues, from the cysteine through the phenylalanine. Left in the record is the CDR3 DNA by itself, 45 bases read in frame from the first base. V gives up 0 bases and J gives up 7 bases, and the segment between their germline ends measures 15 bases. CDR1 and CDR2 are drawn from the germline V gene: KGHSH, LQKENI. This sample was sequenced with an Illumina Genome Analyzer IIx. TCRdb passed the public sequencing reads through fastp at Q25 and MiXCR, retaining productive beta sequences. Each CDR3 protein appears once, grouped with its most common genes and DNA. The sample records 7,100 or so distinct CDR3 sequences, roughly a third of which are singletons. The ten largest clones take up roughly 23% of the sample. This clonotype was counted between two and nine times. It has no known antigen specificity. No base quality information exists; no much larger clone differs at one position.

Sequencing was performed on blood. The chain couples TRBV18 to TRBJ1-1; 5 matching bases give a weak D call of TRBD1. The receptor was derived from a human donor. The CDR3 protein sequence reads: CASSPPGPMRSEAFF. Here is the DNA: TGTGCCAGCTCACCACCGGGACCGATGAGAAGTGAAGCTTTCTTT.